The clone carrying this T cell receptor (beta chain) occurred once. These data originate in a study of blood T cell repertoires in COVID-19. Study in general: Specimens from acute and convalescent COVID-19 originated in the United States, Italy and Spain. Sample material is recorded as cDNA or gDNA derived from T cells, B-cell-depleted T cells, or PBMCs.

Under the authors' procedure: Nucleated cell counts were estimated from reference gene primer amplification. The assay was immunoSEQ multiplex PCR, and TCRdb's table has in-frame clones only and misses some. The D gene and trimming were derived from the DNA, and the V and J assignments and clone size from that table. This repertoire shows about 140,000 clones, 65% to 90% found once; its top ten account for around 2.9%. Trimming stripped 4 bases from V and 2 bases from J, with 18 bases between. The CDR3 spans 16 residues. Germline lookup yields CDR1 MGHRA and CDR2 YSYEKL. This TCR was recovered from a man aged 45-65 years with acute or convalescent COVID-19. The specimen sequenced was peripheral blood. The chain has TRBV4-1 and TRBJ2-7; D might be TRBD2 (6 bases). DNA for the CDR3: TGCGCCAGCAGCCGCCTACCCGGGGGTCGGACCTACGAGCAGTACTTC. It specifies CASSRLPGGRTYEQYF.